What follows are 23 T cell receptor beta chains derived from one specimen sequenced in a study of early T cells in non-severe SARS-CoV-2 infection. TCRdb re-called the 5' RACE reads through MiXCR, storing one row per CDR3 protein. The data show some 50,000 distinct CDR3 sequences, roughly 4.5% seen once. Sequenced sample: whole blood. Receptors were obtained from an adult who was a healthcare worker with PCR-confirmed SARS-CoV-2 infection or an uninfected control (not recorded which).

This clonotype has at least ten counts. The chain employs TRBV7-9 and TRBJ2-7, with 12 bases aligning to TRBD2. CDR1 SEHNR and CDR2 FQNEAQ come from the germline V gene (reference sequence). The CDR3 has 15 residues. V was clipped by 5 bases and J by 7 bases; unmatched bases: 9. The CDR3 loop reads CASSTLAGGPQEQYF. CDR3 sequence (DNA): TGTGCCAGCAGCACCCTAGCGGGAGGGCCCCAAGAGCAGTACTTC.

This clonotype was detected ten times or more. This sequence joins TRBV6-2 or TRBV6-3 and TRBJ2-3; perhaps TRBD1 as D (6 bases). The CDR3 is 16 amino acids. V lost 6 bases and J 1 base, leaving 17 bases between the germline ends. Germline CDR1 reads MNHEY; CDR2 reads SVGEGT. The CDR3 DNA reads TGTGCCAGCAGCCTCCCCAGGGGAGCGGGCACAGATACGCAGTATTTT. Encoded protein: CASSLPRGAGTDTQYF.

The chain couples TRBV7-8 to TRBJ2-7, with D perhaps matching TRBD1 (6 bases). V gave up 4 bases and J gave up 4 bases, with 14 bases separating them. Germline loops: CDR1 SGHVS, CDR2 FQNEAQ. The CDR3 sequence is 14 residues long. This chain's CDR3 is CASSSGTRLYEQYF. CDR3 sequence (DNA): TGTGCCAGCAGCTCAGGGACAAGATTGTACGAGCAGTACTTC.

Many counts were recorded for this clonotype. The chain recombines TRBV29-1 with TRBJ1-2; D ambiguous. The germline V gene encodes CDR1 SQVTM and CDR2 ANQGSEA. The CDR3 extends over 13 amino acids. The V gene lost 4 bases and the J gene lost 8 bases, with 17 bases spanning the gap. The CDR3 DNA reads TGCAGCGTTGGACGCCGGGCCGGCAAAGGCTACACCTTC. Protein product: CSVGRRAGKGYTF.

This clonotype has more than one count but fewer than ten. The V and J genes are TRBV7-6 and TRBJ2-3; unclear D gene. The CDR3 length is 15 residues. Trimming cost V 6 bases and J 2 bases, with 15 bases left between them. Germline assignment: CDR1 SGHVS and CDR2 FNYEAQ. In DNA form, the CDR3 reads TGTGCCAGCAGTCCCGCGGCTTTCTACACAGATACGCAGTATTTT. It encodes CASSPAAFYTDTQYF.

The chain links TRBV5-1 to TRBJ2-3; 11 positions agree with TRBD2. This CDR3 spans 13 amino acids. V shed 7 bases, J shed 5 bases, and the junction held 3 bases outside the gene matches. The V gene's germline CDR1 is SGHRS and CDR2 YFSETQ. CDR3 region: CASRSGGEDTQYF. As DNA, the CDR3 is TGCGCCAGCCGTAGCGGGGGGGAAGATACGCAGTATTTT.

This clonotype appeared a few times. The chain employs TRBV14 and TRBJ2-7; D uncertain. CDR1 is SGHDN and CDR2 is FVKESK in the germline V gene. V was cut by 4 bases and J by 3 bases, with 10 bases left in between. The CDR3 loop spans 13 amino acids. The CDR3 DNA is TGTGCCAGCAGCCCCAGCTTTAGCTACGAGCAGTACTTC. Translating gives CASSPSFSYEQYF.

CDR3 sequence reads: CSARVGYNEQFF. Here the CDR3 DNA reads TGCAGTGCTAGGGTGGGATACAATGAGCAGTTCTTC. This chain joins TRBV20-1 and TRBJ2-1; no reliable D call. Looked up from germline, CDR1 is DFQATT and CDR2 is SNEGSKA (reference sequence). The CDR3 runs to 12 residues. V lost 3 bases and J 4 bases, leaving 7 bases between the germline ends.

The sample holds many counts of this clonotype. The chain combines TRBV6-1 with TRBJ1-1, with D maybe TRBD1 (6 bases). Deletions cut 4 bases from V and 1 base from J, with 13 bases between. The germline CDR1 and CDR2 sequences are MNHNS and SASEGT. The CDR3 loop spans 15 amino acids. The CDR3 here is CASSGRVGGNTEAFF. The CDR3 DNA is TGTGCCAGCAGTGGCCGAGTAGGGGGGAACACTGAAGCTTTCTTT.

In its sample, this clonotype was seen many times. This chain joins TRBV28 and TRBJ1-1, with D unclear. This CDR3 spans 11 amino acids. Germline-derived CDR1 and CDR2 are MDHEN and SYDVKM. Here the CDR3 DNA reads TGTGGAAGCCGGGGGAACACTGAAGCTTTCTTT. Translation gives CGSRGNTEAFF. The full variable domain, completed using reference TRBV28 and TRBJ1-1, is DVKVTQSSRYLVKRTGEKVFLECVQDMDHENMFWYRQDPGLGLRLIYFSYDVKMKEKGDIPEGYSVSREKKERFSLILESASTNQTSMYLCGSRGNTEAFFGQGTRLTVV.

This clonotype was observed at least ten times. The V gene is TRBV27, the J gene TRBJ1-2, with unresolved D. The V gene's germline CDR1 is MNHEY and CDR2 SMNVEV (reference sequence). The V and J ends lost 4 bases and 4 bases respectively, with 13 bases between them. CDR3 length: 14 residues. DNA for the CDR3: TGTGCCAGCAGTTCCGGTGGCATCCGCTATGGCTACACCTTC. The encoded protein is CASSSGGIRYGYTF.

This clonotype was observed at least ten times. CDR3 nucleotide sequence: TGCGCCAGCATGGGACAGGGGGCCTACGAGCAGTACTTC. It encodes CASMGQGAYEQYF. V and J are TRBV5-1 and TRBJ2-7; 11 positions agree with TRBD1. V trimming: 6 bases; J trimming: 2 bases; junction bases outside the gene matches: 1. In germline, CDR1 is SGHRS, CDR2 YFSETQ. The CDR3 is 13 amino acids.

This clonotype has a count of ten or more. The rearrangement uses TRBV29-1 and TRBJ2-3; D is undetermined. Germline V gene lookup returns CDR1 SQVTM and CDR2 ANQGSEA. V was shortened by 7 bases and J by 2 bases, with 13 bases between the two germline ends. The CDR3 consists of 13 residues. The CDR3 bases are TGCAGCGCACACTGGGCGATCACAGATACGCAGTATTTT. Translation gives CSAHWAITDTQYF.

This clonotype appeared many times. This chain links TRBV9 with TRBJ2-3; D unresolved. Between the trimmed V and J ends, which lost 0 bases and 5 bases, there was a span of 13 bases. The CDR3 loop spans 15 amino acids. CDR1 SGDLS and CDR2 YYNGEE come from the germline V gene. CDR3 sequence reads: CASSVAIGIGDTQYF. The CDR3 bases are TGTGCCAGCAGCGTAGCAATAGGGATCGGAGATACGCAGTATTTT.

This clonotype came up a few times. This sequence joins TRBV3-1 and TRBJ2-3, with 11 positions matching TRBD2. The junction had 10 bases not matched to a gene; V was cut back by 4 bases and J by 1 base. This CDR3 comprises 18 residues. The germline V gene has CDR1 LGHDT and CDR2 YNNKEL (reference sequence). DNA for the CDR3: TGTGCCAGCAGCCGGGGAAAACTAGCGGGAGACCGCACAGATACGCAGTATTTT. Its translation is CASSRGKLAGDRTDTQYF.

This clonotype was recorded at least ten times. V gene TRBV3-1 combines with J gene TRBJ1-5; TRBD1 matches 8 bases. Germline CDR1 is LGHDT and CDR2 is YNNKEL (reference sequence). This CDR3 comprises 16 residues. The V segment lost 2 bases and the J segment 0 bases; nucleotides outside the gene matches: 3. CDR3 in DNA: TGTGCCAGCAGCCAAAACGGACAGGGTAGCAATCAGCCCCAGCATTTT. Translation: CASSQNGQGSNQPQHF.

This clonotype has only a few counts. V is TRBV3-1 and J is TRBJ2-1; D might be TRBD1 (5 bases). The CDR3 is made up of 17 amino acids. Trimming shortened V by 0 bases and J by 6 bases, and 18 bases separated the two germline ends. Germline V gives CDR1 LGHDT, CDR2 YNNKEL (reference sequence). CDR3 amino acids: CASSQEANAGIPNEQFF. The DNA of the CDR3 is TGTGCCAGCAGCCAAGAAGCGAACGCAGGGATACCCAATGAGCAGTTCTTC.

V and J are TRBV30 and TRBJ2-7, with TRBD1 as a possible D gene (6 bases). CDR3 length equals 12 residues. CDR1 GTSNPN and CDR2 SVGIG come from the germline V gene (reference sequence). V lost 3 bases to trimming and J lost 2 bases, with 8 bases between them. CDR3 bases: TGTGCCTGGAGGAGGGACACCTACGAGCAGTACTTC. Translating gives CAWRRDTYEQYF.

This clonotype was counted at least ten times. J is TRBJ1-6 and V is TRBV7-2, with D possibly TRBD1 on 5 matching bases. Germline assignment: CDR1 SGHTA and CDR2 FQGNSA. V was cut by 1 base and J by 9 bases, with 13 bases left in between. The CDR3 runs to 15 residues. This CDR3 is CASSLDGREGSPLHF. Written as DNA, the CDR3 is TGTGCCAGCAGCTTAGATGGCAGGGAAGGTTCACCCCTCCACTTT.

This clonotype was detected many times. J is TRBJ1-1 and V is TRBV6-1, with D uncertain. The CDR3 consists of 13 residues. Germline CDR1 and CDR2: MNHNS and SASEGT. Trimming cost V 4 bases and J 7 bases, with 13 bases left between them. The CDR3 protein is CASSAIRTGEAFF. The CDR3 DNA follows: TGTGCCAGCAGTGCGATCCGGACGGGTGAAGCTTTCTTT.

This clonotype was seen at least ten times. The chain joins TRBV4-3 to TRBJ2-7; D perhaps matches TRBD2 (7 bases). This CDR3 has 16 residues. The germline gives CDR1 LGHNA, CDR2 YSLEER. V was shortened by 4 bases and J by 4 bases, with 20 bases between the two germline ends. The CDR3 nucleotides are TGCGCCAGCAGCCCCAGGGGAGTAGCGGGCATTTACGAGCAGTACTTC. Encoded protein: CASSPRGVAGIYEQYF.

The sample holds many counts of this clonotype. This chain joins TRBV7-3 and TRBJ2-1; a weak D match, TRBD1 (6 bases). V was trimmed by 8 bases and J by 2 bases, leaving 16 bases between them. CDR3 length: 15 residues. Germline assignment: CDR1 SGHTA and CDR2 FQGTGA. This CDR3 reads CASAFDRTAYNEQFF. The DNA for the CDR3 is TGTGCCAGCGCCTTCGACAGGACCGCCTACAATGAGCAGTTCTTC.

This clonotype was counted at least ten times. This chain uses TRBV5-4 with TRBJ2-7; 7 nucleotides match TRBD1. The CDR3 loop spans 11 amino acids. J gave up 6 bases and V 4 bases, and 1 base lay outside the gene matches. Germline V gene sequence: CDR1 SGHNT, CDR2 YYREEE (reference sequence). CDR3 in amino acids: CASSAGGEQYF. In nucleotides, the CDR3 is TGTGCCAGCAGCGCAGGGGGCGAGCAGTACTTC.